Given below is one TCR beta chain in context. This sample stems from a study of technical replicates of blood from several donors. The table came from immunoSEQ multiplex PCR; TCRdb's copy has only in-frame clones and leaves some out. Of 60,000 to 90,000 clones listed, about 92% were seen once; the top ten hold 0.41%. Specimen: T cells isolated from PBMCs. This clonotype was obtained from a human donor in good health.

The CDR3 nucleotides read TGTGCCATCAGTGGAGATCCCGATACCGGGGAGCTGTTTTTT. Residues: CAISGDPDTGELFF. This chain connects TRBV10-3 to TRBJ2-2; D call uncertain. CDR1 and CDR2 (germline): ENHRY, SYGVKD. The CDR3 length is 14 residues. V gave up 4 bases and J gave up 5 bases, with 11 bases separating them.